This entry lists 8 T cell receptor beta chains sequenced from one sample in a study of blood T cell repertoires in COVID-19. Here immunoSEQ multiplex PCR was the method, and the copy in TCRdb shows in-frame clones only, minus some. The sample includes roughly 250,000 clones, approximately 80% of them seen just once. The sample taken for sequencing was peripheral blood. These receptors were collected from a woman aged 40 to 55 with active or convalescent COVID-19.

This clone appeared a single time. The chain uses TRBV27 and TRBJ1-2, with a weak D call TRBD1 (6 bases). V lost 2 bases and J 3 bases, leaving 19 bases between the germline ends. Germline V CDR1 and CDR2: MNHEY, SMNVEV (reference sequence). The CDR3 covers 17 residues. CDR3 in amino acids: CASSLTPQRGFDYGYTF. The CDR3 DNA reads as TGTGCCAGCAGTTTAACCCCGCAGAGGGGGTTTGACTATGGCTACACCTTC.

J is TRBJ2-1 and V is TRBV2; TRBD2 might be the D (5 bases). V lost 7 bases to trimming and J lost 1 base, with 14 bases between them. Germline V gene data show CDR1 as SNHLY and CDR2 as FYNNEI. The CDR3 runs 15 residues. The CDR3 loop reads CASTQDRGSYNEQFF. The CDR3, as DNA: TGTGCCAGCACCCAGGACCGGGGATCCTACAATGAGCAGTTCTTC.

The CDR3 here is CASSVATGSGANVLTF. In DNA, the CDR3 is TGTGCCAGCAGCGTCGCCACAGGTAGTGGGGCCAACGTCCTGACTTTC. This chain uses TRBV9 with TRBJ2-6, with D possibly being TRBD1 (5 bases). CDR1 is SGDLS, CDR2 YYNGEE, per germline. V was shortened by 2 bases and J by 3 bases, with 12 bases between the two germline ends. This CDR3 contains 16 residues.

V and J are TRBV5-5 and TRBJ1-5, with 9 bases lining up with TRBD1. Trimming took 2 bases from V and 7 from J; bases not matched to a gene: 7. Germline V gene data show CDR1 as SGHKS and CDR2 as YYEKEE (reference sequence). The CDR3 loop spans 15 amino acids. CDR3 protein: CASSFSPDRGQPQHF. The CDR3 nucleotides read TGTGCCAGCAGCTTTTCCCCGGACAGGGGACAGCCCCAGCATTTT. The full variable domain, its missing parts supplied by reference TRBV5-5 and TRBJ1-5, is DAGVTQSPTHLIKTRGQQVTLRCSPISGHKSVSWYQQVLGQGPQFIFQYYEKEERGRGNFPDRFSARQFPNYSSELNVNALLLGDSALYLCASSFSPDRGQPQHFGDGTRLSIL.

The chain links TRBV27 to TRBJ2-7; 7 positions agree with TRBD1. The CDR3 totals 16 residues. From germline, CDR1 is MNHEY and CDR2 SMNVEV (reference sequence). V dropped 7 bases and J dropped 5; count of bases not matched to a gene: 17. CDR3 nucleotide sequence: TGTGCCAGCACTTTCATACTGCGACAGGGTGGAAACGAGCAGTACTTC. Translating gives CASTFILRQGGNEQYF.

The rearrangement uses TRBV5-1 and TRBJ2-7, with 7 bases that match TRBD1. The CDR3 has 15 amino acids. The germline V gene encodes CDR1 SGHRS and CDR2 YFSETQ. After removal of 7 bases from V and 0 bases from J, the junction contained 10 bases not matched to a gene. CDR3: CASGKGQARSYEQYF. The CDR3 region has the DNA TGCGCCAGCGGAAAAGGACAGGCCCGCTCCTACGAGCAGTACTTC.

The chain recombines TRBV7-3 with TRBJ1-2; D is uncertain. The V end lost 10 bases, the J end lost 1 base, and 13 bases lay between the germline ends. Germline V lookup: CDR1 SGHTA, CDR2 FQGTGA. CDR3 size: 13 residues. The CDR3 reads CATPGDHNYGYTF. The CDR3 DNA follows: TGTGCCACCCCAGGTGATCATAACTATGGCTACACCTTC. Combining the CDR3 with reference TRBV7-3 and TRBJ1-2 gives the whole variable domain GAGVSQTPSNKVTEKGKYVELRCDPISGHTALYWYRQSLGQGPEFLIYFQGTGAADDSGLPNDRFFAVRPEGSVSTLKIQRTERGDSAVYLCATPGDHNYGYTFGSGTRLTVV.

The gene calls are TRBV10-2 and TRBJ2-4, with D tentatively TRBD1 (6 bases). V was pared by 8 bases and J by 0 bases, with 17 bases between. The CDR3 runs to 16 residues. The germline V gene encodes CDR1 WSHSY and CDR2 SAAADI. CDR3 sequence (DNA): TGCGCCAGCGGGAGTGGGGGCCACTTAGCCAAAAACATTCAGTACTTC. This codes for CASGSGGHLAKNIQYF.